The 14 T cell receptor beta chains in this list originate from one sample, sequenced in a study of blood T cells in healthy people across ages. A second about 7 to 12 cycle PCR used barcoded and J-beta primers. MiXCR, applied by TCRdb to the 5' RACE reads, yields one record per CDR3 protein. Of around 870,000 distinct CDR3 sequences listed, under 30% are singletons. The sequencing sample was made of blood. The source of these receptors is a woman aged 80 or over in good health.

The chain links TRBV21-1 to TRBJ2-4. The DNA end is more similar to TRBJ2-7, so the J call may be wrong. TRBV21-1 is a pseudogene locus. This CDR3 comprises 14 residues. As DNA, the CDR3 is TGTGCCAGCAGCAAAGTAAGGTTTATATACGAGCAGTACTTC. Amino acids: CASSKVRFIYEQYF.

This clonotype has ten or more counts. The chain is built from TRBV29-1 and TRBJ1-4, with a possible D match to TRBD1 (5 bases). The length of the CDR3 is 13 residues. V shed 6 bases and J shed 4 bases, with 12 bases lying between them. Germline CDR1 SQVTM, CDR2 ANQGSEA. CDR3 sequence reads: CSVHTGYNEKLFF. The DNA of the CDR3 is TGCAGCGTGCACACAGGATATAATGAAAAACTGTTTTTT.

The V call is TRBV5-4, the J call TRBJ2-7; TRBD2 aligns across 14 bases. The V segment lost 5 bases and the J segment 7 bases; nucleotides outside the gene matches: 17. The germline gives CDR1 SGHNT, CDR2 YYREEE (reference sequence). The CDR3 extends over 18 amino acids. The CDR3, as DNA: TGTGCCAGCAGTTCCGGGACTAGCGGGGGAGCCTCCTACAATGAGCAGTACTTC. Translating gives CASSSGTSGGASYNEQYF.

On this clonotype: A single base separates this from a much larger clone, so it may be a read error. The V call is TRBV9, the J call TRBJ2-3; D gene uncertain. Trimming shortened V by 4 bases and J by 5 bases, and 14 bases separated the two germline ends. The CDR3 sequence is 14 residues long. In germline, CDR1 is SGDLS, CDR2 YYNGEE. DNA of the CDR3: TGTGCCAGCAGCCGTACTACGGTGGGAGATACGCAGTATTTT. Residues: CASSRTTVGDTQYF.

This clonotype occurred a few times. CDR3: CASSTDGNQPQHF. The CDR3, as DNA: TGTGCCAGCAGCACGGACGGGAATCAGCCCCAGCATTTT. This rearrangement joins TRBV7-9 to TRBJ1-5; D gene unclear. The germline gives CDR1 SEHNR, CDR2 FQNEAQ (reference sequence). The CDR3 extends over 13 amino acids. V lost 5 bases to trimming and J lost 4 bases, with 9 bases between them.

In nucleotides, the CDR3 is TGTGCCAGCACCCAGACCCCAGCTAGCAATCAGCCCCAGCATTTT. Residues: CASTQTPASNQPQHF. The chain employs TRBV6-2 or TRBV6-3 and TRBJ1-5, with no clear D. CDR3 length: 15 residues. In germline, CDR1 is MNHEY, CDR2 SVGEGT. V was pared by 7 bases and J by 0 bases, with 13 bases between.

The rearrangement uses TRBV27 and TRBJ2-3; TRBD1 matches at 9 bases. This CDR3 contains 16 residues. The germline CDR1 and CDR2 sequences are MNHEY and SMNVEV (reference sequence). The ends lost 4 bases at V and 3 bases at J; junction bases unmatched: 8. For the CDR3, the DNA is TGTGCCAGCAGTTCCCGGGACAGGGTGCAGACAGATACGCAGTATTTT. This encodes CASSSRDRVQTDTQYF.

This clonotype was counted only a few times. A read error may produce the germline difference seen at one junction end. This chain links TRBV28 with TRBJ2-7, with unresolved D. The CDR3 has 14 residues. Looked up from germline, CDR1 is MDHEN and CDR2 is SYDVKM. The DNA of the CDR3 is TGTGCCAGCAGCAACACTGATCTCTCCTACGGGCAGTACTTC. The encoded protein is CASSNTDLSYGQYF.

This clonotype was counted at least ten times. The rearrangement uses TRBV12-3 or TRBV12-4 and TRBJ2-4; the D gene is possibly TRBD1 (6 bases). Trimming removed 4 bases at V and 0 bases at J, with 16 bases between. The CDR3 is 17 amino acids. The CDR3 sequence: CASSSRDRSLAKNIQYF. DNA of the CDR3: TGTGCCAGCAGTTCCCGAGACAGGTCACTAGCCAAAAACATTCAGTACTTC.

There are many counts of this clonotype. This chain uses TRBV27 with TRBJ2-5; D may be TRBD1 or TRBD2 (5 bases each). Germline V gene data show CDR1 as MNHEY and CDR2 as SMNVEV (reference sequence). The CDR3 runs to 12 residues. V was cut by 4 bases and J by 11 bases, with 14 bases left in between. CDR3 loop: CASSSGPRVQYF. The CDR3 bases are TGTGCCAGCAGTTCGGGACCGAGAGTTCAGTACTTC.

V usage is TRBV5-1 and J usage is TRBJ2-4, with D possibly matching TRBD1 (6 bases). Near its end, the DNA agrees better with TRBJ2-7, so the J call may be wrong. The CDR3 covers 13 residues. Germline CDR1 reads SGHRS; CDR2 reads YFSETQ. CDR3 region: CASSLGHPYEQYF. As DNA, the CDR3 is TGCGCCAGCAGCCTGGGACACCCCTACGAGCAGTACTTC.

The chain links TRBV16 to TRBJ2-3; TRBD1 matches at 9 bases. V shed 4 bases, J shed 1 base, and the junction held 3 bases outside the gene matches. Germline values: CDR1 KGHSY, CDR2 FQNENV. The CDR3 has 15 residues. CDR3 residues: CASSRWTGGTDTQYF. The CDR3 DNA follows: TGTGCCAGCAGCCGCTGGACAGGGGGCACAGATACGCAGTATTTT.

J is TRBJ1-1 and V is TRBV14, with D perhaps matching TRBD1 (5 bases). Trimming pared 0 bases from V and 1 base from J, leaving 21 bases between. Germline CDR1 and CDR2: SGHDN and FVKESK. The CDR3 is made up of 19 amino acids. The CDR3 loop reads CASSQDLLTARGRNTEAFF. CDR3 DNA sequence: TGTGCCAGCAGCCAAGATCTTTTGACAGCTCGGGGCCGGAACACTGAAGCTTTCTTT.

This clonotype appeared many times. One junction end disagrees with the germline gene, perhaps due to a read error. The chain carries TRBV5-6 and TRBJ2-1; TRBD1 matches 10 bases. The V gene's germline CDR1 is SGHDT and CDR2 YYEEEE. This CDR3 is built from 15 residues. CDR3 DNA: TGTGCCTGCAGGTTCGGGGACAGGGGATACAATGAGCAGTTCTTC. Protein: CACRFGDRGYNEQFF. Variable domain in full (rest from reference TRBV5-6 and TRBJ2-1): DAGVTQSPTHLIKTRGQQVTLRCSPKSGHDTVSWYQQALGQGPQFIFQYYEEEERQRGNFPDRFSGHQFPNYSSELNVNALLLGDSALYLCACRFGDRGYNEQFFGPGTRLTVL.